These 20 T cell receptor beta chains came from one sample sequenced in a study of CD8 T cells in ankylosing spondylitis. Study-wide results and limits: One TCR beta motif, made up of under ten highly homologous variants, appeared characteristic of ankylosing spondylitis blood.

TCRdb fed the 5' RACE reads into MiXCR, producing one record per CDR3 protein. The data show hundreds of thousands of distinct CDR3 sequences, with 26% seen just once and about 0.92% held by the top ten. Their specific antigens are unknown. Source material: blood, either unsorted or a sorted T cell fraction (not recorded which). These receptors came from a male donor with ankylosing spondylitis.

The table lists this clonotype with a few counts. J is TRBJ2-5 and V is TRBV20-1, with 7 bases aligning to TRBD2. This CDR3 spans 16 amino acids. The germline V gene encodes CDR1 DFQATT and CDR2 SNEGSKA (reference sequence). With 6 bases clipped from V and 5 bases from J, the junction kept 18 bases outside the gene matches. CDR3 sequence reads: CSASRGDRLFEETQYF. The CDR3, as DNA: TGCAGTGCAAGCCGGGGGGACCGACTGTTTGAGGAGACCCAGTACTTC.

The rearrangement joins TRBV12-3 or TRBV12-4 to TRBJ2-1, with D perhaps TRBD2 (5 bases). V lost 4 bases and J 2 bases, leaving 9 bases between the germline ends. This CDR3 has 14 residues. The CDR3 nucleotides are TGTGCCAGCAGTTCCCGGGAAGCCTACAATGAGCAGTTCTTC. Translated: CASSSREAYNEQFF.

The CDR3 here is CASSFYRGDTGELFF. CDR3 in DNA: TGTGCCAGCAGCTTCTACAGGGGGGACACCGGGGAGCTGTTTTTT. The rearrangement joins TRBV7-8 to TRBJ2-2, with 8 bases that match TRBD1. The ends lost 3 bases at V and 3 bases at J; junction bases unmatched: 3. Germline V gene data show CDR1 as SGHVS and CDR2 as FQNEAQ. The CDR3 totals 15 residues.

The chain carries TRBV3-1 and TRBJ2-2; no firm D call. Trimming took off 4 bases at V and 6 bases at J, with 12 bases between the two ends. CDR1 LGHDT and CDR2 YNNKEL come from the germline V gene (reference sequence). There are 14 residues in the CDR3. The CDR3 DNA is TGTGCCAGCAGCCCCCCATCTAGGGCCGGGGAGCTGTTTTTT. Its translation is CASSPPSRAGELFF. The full variable domain, completed using reference TRBV3-1 and TRBJ2-2, is DTAVSQTPKYLVTQMGNDKSIKCEQNLGHDTMYWYKQDSKKFLKIMFSYNNKELIINETVPNRFSPKSPDKAHLNLHINSLELGDSAVYFCASSPPSRAGELFFGEGSRLTVL.

In this sample, this clonotype turned up a few times. This chain connects TRBV11-2 to TRBJ2-1, with D perhaps TRBD1 (6 bases). The CDR3 totals 12 residues. Germline assignment: CDR1 SGHAT and CDR2 FQNNGV. The germline V and J ends were trimmed by 3 bases and 9 bases, with 9 bases remaining between them. The CDR3 nucleotides read TGTGCCAGCAGCTTCTCCAGGGGTGAGCAGTTCTTC. It codes for CASSFSRGEQFF.

This clonotype was counted a few times. V gene TRBV11-2 combines with J gene TRBJ2-1, with TRBD1 matching over 8 bases. CDR1 is SGHAT and CDR2 is FQNNGV in the germline V gene. J lost 3 bases, V lost 1 base, and 5 bases had no gene match. This CDR3 is 16 amino acids long. In DNA, the CDR3 is TGTGCCAGCAGCTTAGGGGGACAGGCATTCTACAATGAGCAGTTCTTC. Protein sequence: CASSLGGQAFYNEQFF.

This clonotype has a handful of counts. The V call is TRBV18, the J call TRBJ1-1, with D maybe TRBD1 (6 bases). The CDR3 has 16 amino acids. CDR1 is KGHSH, CDR2 LQKENI, per germline. The V and J ends lost 10 bases and 2 bases respectively, with 23 bases between them. CDR3 bases: TGTGCCACCACAAACCGAGTGGGGGGCACTAACACTGAAGCTTTCTTT. Protein product: CATTNRVGGTNTEAFF.

This clonotype was counted between two and nine times. This chain links TRBV12-3 or TRBV12-4 with TRBJ2-5, with TRBD1 identical over 8 bases. The CDR3 length is 16 residues. The V segment lost 2 bases and the J segment 5 bases; nucleotides outside the gene matches: 10. The CDR3 protein is CASSLFMNRGKETQYF. The CDR3 nucleotides are TGTGCCAGCAGTTTATTTATGAACAGGGGGAAGGAGACCCAGTACTTC.

The chain uses TRBV12-3 or TRBV12-4 and TRBJ2-6; a possible D gene is TRBD2 (6 bases). Trimming pared 8 bases from V and 0 bases from J, leaving 14 bases between. The CDR3 runs to 16 residues. CDR3 region: CASCPDGSSGANVLTF. The CDR3 bases are TGTGCCAGCTGCCCCGACGGGAGCTCTGGGGCCAACGTCCTGACTTTC.

V usage is TRBV3-1 and J usage is TRBJ2-3, with TRBD2 matching over 12 bases. In germline, CDR1 is LGHDT, CDR2 YNNKEL (reference sequence). The CDR3 totals 18 residues. After removal of 0 bases from V and 4 bases from J, the junction contained 8 bases not matched to a gene. The CDR3: CASSQDPPGTSGSDTQYF. CDR3 DNA: TGTGCCAGCAGCCAAGACCCGCCCGGGACTAGCGGGTCAGATACGCAGTATTTT.

This clonotype was seen a handful of times. The rearrangement uses TRBV29-1 and TRBJ2-2; the match to TRBD2 covers 8 bases. CDR3 length equals 14 residues. Germline loops: CDR1 SQVTM, CDR2 ANQGSEA. The ends lost 7 bases at V and 1 base at J; junction bases unmatched: 5. The CDR3 region is CSDDGTRNTGELFF. In nucleotides, the CDR3 is TGCAGCGACGACGGGACTAGGAACACCGGGGAGCTGTTTTTT.

This clonotype was seen only a few times. This chain links TRBV12-3 or TRBV12-4 with TRBJ1-5; D call uncertain. Trimming shortened V by 6 bases and J by 7 bases, and 19 bases separated the two germline ends. The CDR3 is 15 residues long. Here the CDR3 DNA reads TGTGCCAGCAGGCTCGGAGTTACGGATTGGCAGCCCCAGCATTTT. Translated: CASRLGVTDWQPQHF.

The chain combines TRBV10-2 with TRBJ1-1; 8 nucleotides match TRBD1. V was pared by 6 bases and J by 5 bases, with 8 bases of the junction left unmatched. This CDR3 spans 14 amino acids. In germline, CDR1 is WSHSY, CDR2 SAAADI. The CDR3, as DNA: TGCGCCAGCAGCTTAGGACAGGGATGGACTGAAGCTTTCTTT. This codes for CASSLGQGWTEAFF.

This clonotype was seen a handful of times. J is TRBJ1-4 and V is TRBV5-1; D is uncertain. Trimming stripped 0 bases from V and 3 bases from J, with 12 bases between. Germline lookup yields CDR1 SGHRS and CDR2 YFSETQ. This CDR3 spans 16 amino acids. CDR3 DNA: TGCGCCAGCAGCTTGGAAGCCGGGCTTTCTAATGAAAAACTGTTTTTT. It codes for CASSLEAGLSNEKLFF.

This clonotype showed up just a few times. This chain connects TRBV5-1 to TRBJ1-1; tentatively, D is TRBD1 (5 bases). This CDR3 is built from 15 residues. V was shortened by 6 bases and J by 3 bases, with 18 bases between the two germline ends. Germline loops: CDR1 SGHRS, CDR2 YFSETQ. CDR3 in amino acids: CASNLGEGPHTEAFF. The CDR3 coding sequence is TGCGCCAGCAACCTAGGGGAGGGACCACACACTGAAGCTTTCTTT.

V and J are TRBV5-1 and TRBJ1-1; the match to TRBD1 covers 9 bases. CDR3 length equals 13 residues. Germline V CDR1 and CDR2: SGHRS, YFSETQ. V shed 3 bases, J shed 7 bases, and the junction held 4 bases outside the gene matches. CDR3 coding DNA: TGCGCCAGCAGCTCCCCGGACAGGGGTGAAGCTTTCTTT. Its translation is CASSSPDRGEAFF.

This chain uses TRBV29-1 with TRBJ2-6, with D possibly being TRBD1 (5 bases). Trimming stripped 7 bases from V and 2 bases from J, with 9 bases between. Per germline, CDR1 SQVTM and CDR2 ANQGSEA. CDR3 length: 13 amino acids. The CDR3 region is CSAGWAGANVLTF. The CDR3 DNA reads as TGCAGCGCAGGGTGGGCTGGGGCCAACGTCCTGACTTTC.

This rearrangement joins TRBV30 to TRBJ2-5; 9 bases are shared with TRBD2. J was trimmed by 5 bases and V by 4 bases; bases with no gene match: 2. The CDR3 covers 12 residues. Per germline, CDR1 GTSNPN and CDR2 SVGIG (reference sequence). CDR3 DNA: TGTGCCTGGACTAGCGGGACGGAGACCCAGTACTTC. Protein sequence: CAWTSGTETQYF.

This clonotype was detected only a few times. The rearrangement links TRBV25-1 to TRBJ2-2; D might be TRBD2 (5 bases). The CDR3 runs to 16 residues. Germline assignment: CDR1 MGHDK and CDR2 SYGVNS. V was trimmed by 2 bases and J by 2 bases, leaving 12 bases between them. The CDR3 loop reads CASSELHGVNTGELFF. CDR3 nucleotides: TGTGCCAGCAGTGAACTCCACGGGGTTAACACCGGGGAGCTGTTTTTT.

The chain carries TRBV5-1 and TRBJ2-1; D is ambiguous. This CDR3 contains 14 residues. V was trimmed by 1 base and J by 0 bases, leaving 5 bases between them. The germline gives CDR1 SGHRS, CDR2 YFSETQ. The CDR3 here is CASSLTYSYNEQFF. The CDR3 DNA follows: TGCGCCAGCAGCTTGACATACTCCTACAATGAGCAGTTCTTC.